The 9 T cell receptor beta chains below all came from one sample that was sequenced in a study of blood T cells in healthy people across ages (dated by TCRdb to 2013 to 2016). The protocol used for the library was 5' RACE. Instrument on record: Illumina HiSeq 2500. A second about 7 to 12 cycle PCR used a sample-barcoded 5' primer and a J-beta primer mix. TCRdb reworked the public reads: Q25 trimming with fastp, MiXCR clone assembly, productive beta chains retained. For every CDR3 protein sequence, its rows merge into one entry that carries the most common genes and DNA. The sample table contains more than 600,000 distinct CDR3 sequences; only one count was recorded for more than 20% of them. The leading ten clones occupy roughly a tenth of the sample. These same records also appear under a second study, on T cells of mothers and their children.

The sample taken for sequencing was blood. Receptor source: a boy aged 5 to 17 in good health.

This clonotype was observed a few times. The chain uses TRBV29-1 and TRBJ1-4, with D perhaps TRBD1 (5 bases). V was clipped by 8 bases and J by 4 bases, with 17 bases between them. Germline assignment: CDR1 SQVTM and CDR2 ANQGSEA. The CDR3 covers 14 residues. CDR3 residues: CSPWRGGGNEKLFF. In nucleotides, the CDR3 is TGCAGCCCTTGGAGGGGCGGGGGTAATGAAAAACTGTTTTTT.

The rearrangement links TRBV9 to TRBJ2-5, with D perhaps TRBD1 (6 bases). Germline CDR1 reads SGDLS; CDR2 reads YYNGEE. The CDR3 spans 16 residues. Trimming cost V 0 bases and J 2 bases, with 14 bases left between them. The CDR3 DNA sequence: TGTGCCAGCAGCGTAGGGACAGCGATTCGACAAGAGACCCAGTACTTC. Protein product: CASSVGTAIRQETQYF.

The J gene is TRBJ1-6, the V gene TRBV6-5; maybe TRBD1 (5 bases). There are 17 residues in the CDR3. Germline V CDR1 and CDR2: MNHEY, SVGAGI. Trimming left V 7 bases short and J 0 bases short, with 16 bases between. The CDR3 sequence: CASTLSHRSSYNSPLHF. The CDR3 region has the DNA TGTGCCAGCACCCTAAGCCACAGGAGCTCCTATAATTCACCCCTCCACTTT.

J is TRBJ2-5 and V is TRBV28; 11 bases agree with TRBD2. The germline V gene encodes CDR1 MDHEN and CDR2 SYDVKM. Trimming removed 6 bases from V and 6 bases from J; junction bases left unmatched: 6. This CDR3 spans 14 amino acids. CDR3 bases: TGTGCCAGCAGCTTAGCGGGAGGGGTGAAGACCCAGTACTTC. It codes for CASSLAGGVKTQYF.

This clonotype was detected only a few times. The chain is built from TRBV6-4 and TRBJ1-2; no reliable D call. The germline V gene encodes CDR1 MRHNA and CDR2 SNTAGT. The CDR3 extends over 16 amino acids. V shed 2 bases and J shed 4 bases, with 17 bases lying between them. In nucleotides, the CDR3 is TGTGCCAGCAGTGACCACTTCAACACGGGCGGCTATGGCTACACCTTC. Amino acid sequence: CASSDHFNTGGYGYTF.

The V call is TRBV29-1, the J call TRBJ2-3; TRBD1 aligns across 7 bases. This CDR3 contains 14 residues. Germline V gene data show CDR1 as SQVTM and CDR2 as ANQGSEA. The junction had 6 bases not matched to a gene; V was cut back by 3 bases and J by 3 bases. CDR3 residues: CSVDGYRGTDTQYF. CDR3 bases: TGCAGCGTTGATGGATACAGGGGTACAGATACGCAGTATTTT.

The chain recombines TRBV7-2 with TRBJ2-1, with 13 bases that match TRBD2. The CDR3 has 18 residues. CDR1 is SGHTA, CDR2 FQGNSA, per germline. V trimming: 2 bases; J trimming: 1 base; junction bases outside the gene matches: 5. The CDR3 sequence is CASSLKLAGGISYNEQFF. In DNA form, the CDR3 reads TGTGCCAGCAGCTTAAAACTAGCGGGGGGGATATCCTACAATGAGCAGTTCTTC.

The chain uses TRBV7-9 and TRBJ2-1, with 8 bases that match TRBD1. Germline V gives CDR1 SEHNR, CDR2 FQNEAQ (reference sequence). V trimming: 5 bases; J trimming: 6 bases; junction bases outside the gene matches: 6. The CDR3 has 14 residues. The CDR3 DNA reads TGTGCCAGCAGCACGGACAGGGCAGGCAATGAGCAGTTCTTC. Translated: CASSTDRAGNEQFF. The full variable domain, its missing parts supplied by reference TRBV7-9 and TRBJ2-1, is DTGVSQNPRHKITKRGQNVTFRCDPISEHNRLYWYRQTLGQGPEFLTYFQNEAQLEKSRLLSDRFSAERPKGSFSTLEIQRTEQGDSAMYLCASSTDRAGNEQFFGPGTRLTVL.

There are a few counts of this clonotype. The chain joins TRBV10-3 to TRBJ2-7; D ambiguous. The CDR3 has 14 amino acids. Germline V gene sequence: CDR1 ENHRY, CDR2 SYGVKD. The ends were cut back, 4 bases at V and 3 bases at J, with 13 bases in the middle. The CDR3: CAISAMEHFYEQYF. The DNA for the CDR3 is TGTGCCATCAGTGCAATGGAACACTTCTACGAGCAGTACTTC.